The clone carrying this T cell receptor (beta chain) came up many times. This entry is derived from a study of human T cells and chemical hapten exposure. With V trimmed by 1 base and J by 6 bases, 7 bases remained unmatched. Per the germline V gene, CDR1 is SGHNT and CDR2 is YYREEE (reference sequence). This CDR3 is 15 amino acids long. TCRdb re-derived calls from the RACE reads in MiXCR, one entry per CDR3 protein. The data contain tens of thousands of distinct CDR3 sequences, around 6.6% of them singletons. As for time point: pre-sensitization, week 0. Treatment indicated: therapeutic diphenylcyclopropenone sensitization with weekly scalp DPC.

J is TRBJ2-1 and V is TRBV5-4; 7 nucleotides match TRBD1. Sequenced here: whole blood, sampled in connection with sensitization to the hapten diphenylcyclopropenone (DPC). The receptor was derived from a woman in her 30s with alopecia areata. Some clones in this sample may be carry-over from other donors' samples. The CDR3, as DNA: TGTGCCAGCAGCTTGAAGGGGGCTTTCCTCAATGAGCAGTTCTTC. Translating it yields CASSLKGAFLNEQFF.